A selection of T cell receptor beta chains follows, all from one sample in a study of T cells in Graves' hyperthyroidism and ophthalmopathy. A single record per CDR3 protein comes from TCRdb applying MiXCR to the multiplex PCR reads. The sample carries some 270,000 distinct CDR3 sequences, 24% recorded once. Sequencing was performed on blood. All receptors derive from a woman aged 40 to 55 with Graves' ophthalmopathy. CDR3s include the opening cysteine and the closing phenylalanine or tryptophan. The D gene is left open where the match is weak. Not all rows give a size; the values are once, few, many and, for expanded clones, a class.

DNA: TGTGCCAGCAGCGACCTAGGGGTCAACACTGAAGCTTTCTTT
CDR3: CASSDLGVNTEAFF
size: many
D: .
V: TRBV7-9
J: TRBJ1-1

DNA: TGTGCCAGCAGTCGACGTACGGAGCAGTACTTC
CDR3: CASSRRTEQYF
size: many
D: .
V: TRBV28
J: TRBJ2-7

DNA: TGTGCCACGGACCAGGGGAACACTGAAGCTTTCTTT
CDR3: CATDQGNTEAFF
size: many
D: .
V: TRBV30
J: TRBJ1-1

DNA: TGTGCCAGCACCCAGGGGGGAGCAGGGCAGTACTTC
CDR3: CASTQGGAGQYF
size: many
D: .
V: TRBV11-2
J: TRBJ2-7

DNA: TGTGCCTGGAGTCCAGGGGATCAGCCCCAGCATTTT
CDR3: CAWSPGDQPQHF
size: .
D: .
V: TRBV30
J: TRBJ1-5

DNA: TGTGCCAGCAGTGACCGACAGGGGGGTTCCTACGAGCAGTACTTC
CDR3: CASSDRQGGSYEQYF
size: many
D: TRBD1
V: TRBV2
J: TRBJ2-7

DNA: TGTGCCAGTAGTTCTCCCCAGGGAGCGGAGCTGTTTTTT
CDR3: CASSSPQGAELFF
size: many
D: .
V: TRBV19
J: TRBJ2-2

DNA: TGCAGTGCTAGAGATCTCGGGGCCAAGACCCAGTACTTC
CDR3: CSARDLGAKTQYF
size: .
D: .
V: TRBV20-1
J: TRBJ2-5

DNA: TGTGCCAGCAGCTCCGGGACAGGGATTGGCGAGACCCAGTACTTC
CDR3: CASSSGTGIGETQYF
size: .
D: TRBD1
V: TRBV7-3
J: TRBJ2-5

DNA: TGTGCCAGCAGCTCGAACGGACTAGCGGCAGATACGCAGTATTTT
CDR3: CASSSNGLAADTQYF
size: many
D: TRBD2
V: TRBV11-3
J: TRBJ2-3

DNA: TGTGCCAGCAGCCTGGGACAGGGGAGCAATCAGCCCCAGCATTTT
CDR3: CASSLGQGSNQPQHF
size: many
D: TRBD1
V: TRBV7-9
J: TRBJ1-5